The 8 T cell receptor beta chains listed next were all sequenced from one sample in a study of breast tumors, draining lymph nodes, adjacent tissues. Breast cancer patients provided tissue from their axillary draining lymph nodes. Each CDR3 protein gets one entry after TCRdb re-called the multiplex PCR reads with MiXCR. Of under 350,000 distinct CDR3 sequences detected, around 30% appear once; the ten largest clones hold about 1%. Input material: axillary lymph node tissue. The receptors originated from a female donor with breast cancer. Some clones in this sample may be carry-over from other donors' samples.

This sequence joins TRBV20-1 and TRBJ2-3, with D perhaps TRBD2 (6 bases). Germline CDR1 DFQATT, CDR2 SNEGSKA (reference sequence). V lost 4 bases and J 2 bases, leaving 19 bases between the germline ends. The CDR3 runs to 16 residues. The CDR3 loop is CSATPFGRDITDTQYF. DNA for the CDR3: TGCAGTGCTACGCCGTTCGGGCGGGATATCACAGATACGCAGTATTTT.

The sample holds a few counts of this clonotype. The chain combines TRBV28 with TRBJ1-2; 9 bases are a match to TRBD1. CDR1 is MDHEN, CDR2 SYDVKM, per germline. Trimming at V came to 3 bases and at J to 8 bases, leaving 10 bases not matched to a gene. The CDR3 has 15 amino acids. The CDR3: CASSLAGTGFGGYTF. In DNA form, the CDR3 reads TGTGCCAGCAGTTTGGCCGGGACAGGGTTCGGGGGCTACACCTTC.

The sample holds many counts of this clonotype. V gene TRBV10-1 combines with J gene TRBJ2-7, with D possibly being TRBD1 or TRBD2 (6 bases each). This CDR3 is 13 amino acids long. V was cut by 3 bases and J by 4 bases, with 10 bases left in between. CDR1 is WNHNN and CDR2 is SYGVQD in the germline V gene (reference sequence). As DNA, the CDR3 is TGCGCCAGCAGTGACGGGGGCGCGTACGAGCAGTACTTC. Its protein product is CASSDGGAYEQYF.

This chain joins TRBV12-5 and TRBJ2-7; D is possibly TRBD2 (6 bases). The germline CDR1 and CDR2 sequences are LGHNT and FRNRAP. CDR3 size: 19 residues. Trimming stripped 0 bases from V and 1 base from J, with 22 bases between. The CDR3 sequence is CASGLVPPWGEGRSYEQYF. Written as DNA, the CDR3 is TGTGCTAGTGGTTTGGTACCCCCGTGGGGGGAAGGGAGGTCCTACGAGCAGTACTTC.

This clonotype was seen ten or more times. The chain couples TRBV7-6 to TRBJ2-1; 11 bases are a match to TRBD2. Trimming cost V 0 bases and J 6 bases; bases outside gene matches: 4. Germline V gives CDR1 SGHVS, CDR2 FNYEAQ. The CDR3 has 16 amino acids. The CDR3: CASSLALGLAANEQFF. CDR3 in DNA: TGTGCCAGCAGCTTAGCCTTGGGACTAGCGGCCAATGAGCAGTTCTTC.

A few counts support this clonotype. This chain links TRBV5-1 with TRBJ2-5; D might be TRBD2 (5 bases). Germline-derived CDR1 and CDR2 are SGHRS and YFSETQ. Trimming cost V 3 bases and J 2 bases, with 14 bases left between them. This CDR3 region has 15 residues. CDR3 region: CASSSGGGGQETQYF. The CDR3 DNA follows: TGCGCCAGCAGCTCCGGCGGCGGAGGACAAGAGACCCAGTACTTC.

Points on this clonotype: A read error is likely, as this CDR3 ends without the conserved phenylalanine or tryptophan. The genes are TRBV5-4 and TRBJ2-7; the D is unclear. Trimming left V 1 base short and J 0 bases short, with 5 bases between. Germline loops: CDR1 SGHNT, CDR2 YYREEE (reference sequence). The CDR3 has 13 residues. The CDR3 DNA reads TGTGCCAGCAGCTTGACCAGCTCCTACGAGCAGTACCTC. It is translated as CASSLTSSYEQYL.

The rearrangement links TRBV5-6 to TRBJ2-5; maybe TRBD2 (5 bases). The CDR3 sequence is 14 residues long. The V gene lost 3 bases and the J gene lost 7 bases, with 16 bases spanning the gap. CDR1 SGHDT and CDR2 YYEEEE come from the germline V gene. The CDR3 region is CASSSTRTLGTQYF. The CDR3 DNA is TGTGCCAGCAGCTCAACACGGACTTTAGGGACCCAGTACTTC.